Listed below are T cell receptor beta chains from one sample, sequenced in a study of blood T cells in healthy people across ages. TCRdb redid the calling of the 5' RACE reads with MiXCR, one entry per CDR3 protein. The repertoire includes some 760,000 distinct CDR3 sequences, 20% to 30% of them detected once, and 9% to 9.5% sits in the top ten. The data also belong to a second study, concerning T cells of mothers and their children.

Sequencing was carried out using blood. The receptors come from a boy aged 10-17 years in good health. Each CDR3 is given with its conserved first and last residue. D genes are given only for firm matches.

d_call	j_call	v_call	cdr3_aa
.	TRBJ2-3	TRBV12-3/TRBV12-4	CASRSNGFVTDTQYF
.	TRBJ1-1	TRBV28	CASSTYRENTEAFF
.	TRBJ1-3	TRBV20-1	CSARDGLNSGNTIYF
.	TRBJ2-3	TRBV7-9	CASSLIRGRTDTQYF
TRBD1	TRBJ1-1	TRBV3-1	CASSQGDRILGAFF
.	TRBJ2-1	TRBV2	CATLPGGSTEQFF
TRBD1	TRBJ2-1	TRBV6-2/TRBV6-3	CASSYSPGQGLYNEQFF
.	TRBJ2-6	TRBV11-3	CASSLDQGSPGANVLTF
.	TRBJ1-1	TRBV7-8	CASSLFTSGPNTEAFF
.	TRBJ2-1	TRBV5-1	CASSLASSSYNEQFF
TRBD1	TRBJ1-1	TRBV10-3	CATRGGQGDVNTEAFF
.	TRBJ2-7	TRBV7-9	CASSFGEGAHEQYF
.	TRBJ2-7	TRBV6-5	CASSYSGRAYEQYF
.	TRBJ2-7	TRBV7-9	CASSPGNEQYF
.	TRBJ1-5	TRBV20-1	CSARGGTNQPQHF
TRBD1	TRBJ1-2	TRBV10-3	CATKETGGDGYTF
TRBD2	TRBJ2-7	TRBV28	CASSIAGDDEQYF
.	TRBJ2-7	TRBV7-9	CAGSSTVEGRPYEQYF
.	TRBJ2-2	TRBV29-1	CSVDGMGPTGELFF
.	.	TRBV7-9	CASSPTGWYEQYF
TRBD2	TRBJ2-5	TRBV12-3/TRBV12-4	CASSFIGTSGTTQYF
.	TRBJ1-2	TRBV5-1	CASSYPEGGSAGYTF
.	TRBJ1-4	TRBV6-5	CASSYSRSGWEKLFF
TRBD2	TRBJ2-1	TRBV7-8	CASSSAGGWDEQFF
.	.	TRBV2	CASSVFSRRPSIDDEQFF
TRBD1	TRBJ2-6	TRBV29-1	CSVEDRAPSAGANVLTF
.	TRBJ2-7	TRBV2	CASKPGLYEQYF
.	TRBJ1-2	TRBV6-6	CASWEGSGGYTF
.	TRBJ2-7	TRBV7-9	CASSLQWTPYEQYF
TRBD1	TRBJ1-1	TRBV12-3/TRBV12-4	CASSLKTGPKETEAFF
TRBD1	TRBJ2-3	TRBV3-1	CASRQTGAGDTQYF
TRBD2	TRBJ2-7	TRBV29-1	CSVLDPTTSGVSYEQYF
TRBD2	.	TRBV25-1	CASSETSGGYGYEQYF
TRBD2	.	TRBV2	CASSEQLAGGPYEQYF
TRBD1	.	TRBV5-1	CASSMGQGGNEQYF
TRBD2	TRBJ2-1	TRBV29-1	CSVIRGVRHNEQFF
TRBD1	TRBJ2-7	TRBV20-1	CSAVDRLIYEQYF
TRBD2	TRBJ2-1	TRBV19	CASSILADTYNEQFF
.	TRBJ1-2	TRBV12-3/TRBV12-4	CASSLARSKGYTF
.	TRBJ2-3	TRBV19	CASSIDGRLDTQYF